The 25 T cell receptor beta chains listed next were all sequenced from one sample in a study of OX40 agonist ivuxolimab in advanced cancers. The library was prepared using the immunoSEQ multiplex PCR assay. The table comes from immuneACCESS by way of TCRdb, which keeps in-frame sequences with V and J called. Part of the clones is missing from these tables; in studies checked, under half for an unresolved V gene and the rest for unknown reasons. In this sample the table shows approximately 84,000 clones, about four fifths of which occur a single time. Less than 3.5% of the sample goes to the ten largest clones. This specimen was CD4+ or CD8+ T cells sorted from blood, taken in a trial of the OX40 agonist ivuxolimab. The receptors come from an adult with an advanced solid tumor such as melanoma, head and neck, liver or kidney cancer.

The chain couples TRBV19 to TRBJ1-5; no clear D gene. The CDR3 covers 16 residues. Germline CDR1 and CDR2: LNHDA and SQIVND (reference sequence). Trimming shortened V by 3 bases and J by 0 bases, and 12 bases separated the two germline ends. The CDR3 is CASSIDPAYSNQPQHF. The CDR3 coding sequence is TGTGCCAGTAGTATCGATCCAGCTTATAGCAATCAGCCCCAGCATTTT.

The V call is TRBV2, the J call TRBJ2-5; 8 nucleotides line up with TRBD2. Trimming took 2 bases from V and 2 from J; bases not matched to a gene: 10. Per germline, CDR1 SNHLY and CDR2 FYNNEI. The CDR3 consists of 17 residues. The CDR3 sequence: CASSEQRGLVGQETQYF. The CDR3 bases are TGTGCCAGCAGTGAACAGAGGGGACTAGTAGGGCAAGAGACCCAGTACTTC. The full variable domain, rest sourced from reference TRBV2 and TRBJ2-5, is EPEVTQTPSHQVTQMGQEVILRCVPISNHLYFYWYRQILGQKVEFLVSFYNNEISEKSEIFDDQFSVERPDGSNFTLKIRSTKLEDSAMYFCASSEQRGLVGQETQYFGPGTRLLVL.

The genes are TRBV30 and TRBJ2-1; 11 bases agree with TRBD1. The trim removed 7 bases at V and 0 bases at J, leaving 5 bases unmatched. This CDR3 spans 15 amino acids. Germline V gene sequence: CDR1 GTSNPN, CDR2 SVGIG (reference sequence). The chain's CDR3 is CASRDRGSSYNEQFF. The CDR3, as DNA: TGTGCCTCCCGGGACAGGGGGAGCTCCTACAATGAGCAGTTCTTC.

This clone has a single count. CDR3 DNA sequence: TGTGCCAGCAGCGATTGGGGGACAGGGGACTACTATGGCTACACCTTC. It yields the protein CASSDWGTGDYYGYTF. This rearrangement joins TRBV7-9 to TRBJ1-2; 10 bases align to TRBD1. This CDR3 has 16 amino acids. V lost 5 bases to trimming and J lost 3 bases; unmatched junction nucleotides: 9. Looked up from germline, CDR1 is SEHNR and CDR2 is FQNEAQ (reference sequence).

This chain connects TRBV5-4 to TRBJ2-3; 7 positions match TRBD1. This CDR3 has 17 residues. In germline, CDR1 is SGHNT, CDR2 YYREEE (reference sequence). The V segment lost 0 bases and the J segment 0 bases; nucleotides outside the gene matches: 7. CDR3 loop: CASSLGRGFSSTDTQYF. The DNA of the CDR3 is TGTGCCAGCAGCTTGGGCAGGGGGTTCTCTAGCACAGATACGCAGTATTTT.

This clone appeared a single time. The chain has TRBV28 and TRBJ1-6; D gene ambiguous. The CDR3 consists of 13 residues. CDR1 MDHEN and CDR2 SYDVKM come from the germline V gene. Trimming shortened V by 5 bases and J by 7 bases, and 9 bases separated the two germline ends. This CDR3 is CASSRADNSPLHF. The CDR3 DNA follows: TGTGCCAGCAGTAGGGCCGACAATTCACCCCTCCACTTT. The whole variable domain, filled in from reference TRBV28 and TRBJ1-6, reads DVKVTQSSRYLVKRTGEKVFLECVQDMDHENMFWYRQDPGLGLRLIYFSYDVKMKEKGDIPEGYSVSREKKERFSLILESASTNQTSMYLCASSRADNSPLHFGNGTRLTVT.

This chain links TRBV7-9 with TRBJ2-1, with no clear D. CDR3 length: 11 amino acids. The germline V gene encodes CDR1 SEHNR and CDR2 FQNEAQ (reference sequence). The V gene lost 5 bases and the J gene lost 7 bases, with 6 bases spanning the gap. As DNA, the CDR3 is TGTGCCAGCAGCCCCATTAATGAGCAGTTCTTC. Its protein is CASSPINEQFF.

V usage is TRBV7-9 and J usage is TRBJ1-5; D is uncertain. The CDR3 runs to 12 residues. The V end was cut by 3 bases, the J end by 0 bases, with 0 bases between. The germline gives CDR1 SEHNR, CDR2 FQNEAQ (reference sequence). The CDR3 here is CASSFSNQPQHF. The CDR3 DNA is TGTGCCAGCAGCTTTAGCAATCAGCCCCAGCATTTT. Full variable domain (rest looked up from reference TRBV7-9 and TRBJ1-5): DTGVSQNPRHKITKRGQNVTFRCDPISEHNRLYWYRQTLGQGPEFLTYFQNEAQLEKSRLLSDRFSAERPKGSFSTLEIQRTEQGDSAMYLCASSFSNQPQHFGDGTRLSIL.

The rearrangement links TRBV5-8 to TRBJ2-6; D possibly corresponds to TRBD2 (5 bases). Trimming shortened V by 0 bases and J by 0 bases, and 16 bases separated the two germline ends. Germline CDR1 is SGHTS and CDR2 is YDEGEE. CDR3 length equals 19 residues. CDR3 sequence reads: CASSLVLDLVISGANVLTF. For the CDR3, the DNA is TGTGCCAGCAGCTTGGTATTGGACTTGGTGATCTCTGGGGCCAACGTCCTGACTTTC.

The rearrangement uses TRBV7-9 and TRBJ2-1; D remains ambiguous. Germline loops: CDR1 SEHNR, CDR2 FQNEAQ (reference sequence). The CDR3 is made up of 9 amino acids. Trimming took 4 bases from V and 11 from J, leaving 3 bases between them. CDR3 sequence: CASSSQQFF. In DNA form, the CDR3 reads TGTGCCAGCAGCTCCCAGCAGTTCTTC.

The chain links TRBV5-4 to TRBJ2-2, with D uncertain. V was cut by 0 bases and J by 9 bases, with 3 bases left in between. Per germline, CDR1 SGHNT and CDR2 YYREEE (reference sequence). The CDR3 loop spans 11 amino acids. CDR3 loop: CASSLGRELFF. The CDR3 DNA follows: TGTGCCAGCAGCTTGGGACGGGAGCTGTTTTTT.

Here the CDR3 DNA reads TGTGCCAGCAGCCGTAGGGACCTCACCTCCTACGAGCAGTACTTC. Translation gives CASSRRDLTSYEQYF. The genes are TRBV7-2 and TRBJ2-7; either TRBD1 or TRBD2 may supply D (5 bases each). This CDR3 region has 15 residues. Germline-derived CDR1 and CDR2 are SGHTA and FQGNSA. The V end was cut by 5 bases, the J end by 0 bases, with 14 bases between.

V gene TRBV6-5 combines with J gene TRBJ1-5, with D perhaps TRBD1 (6 bases). The CDR3 totals 14 residues. Deletions cut 6 bases from V and 1 base from J, with 10 bases between. Per the germline V gene, CDR1 is MNHEY and CDR2 is SVGAGI. The CDR3 DNA reads TGTGCCAGCAGCCAGGGGTTCAGCAATCAGCCCCAGCATTTT. Amino acid sequence: CASSQGFSNQPQHF.

The chain links TRBV16 to TRBJ1-5; 7 positions agree with TRBD1. The CDR3 has 12 residues. The J segment lost 5 bases and the V segment lost 6 bases, leaving 1 base of the junction unmatched. Germline CDR1 reads KGHSY; CDR2 reads FQNENV. In nucleotides, the CDR3 is TGTGCCAGCAGAGACAGGGATCAGCCCCAGCATTTT. It codes for CASRDRDQPQHF.

J is TRBJ1-2 and V is TRBV28; D is possibly TRBD1 (5 bases). Trimming left V 3 bases short and J 8 bases short, with 13 bases between. The CDR3 contains 13 residues. Germline loops: CDR1 MDHEN, CDR2 SYDVKM. CDR3 in amino acids: CASSFTRVEGYTF. Written as DNA, the CDR3 is TGTGCCAGCAGTTTTACCAGGGTGGAGGGCTACACCTTC.

The CDR3 loop reads CASSLARTGWDGNTIYF. CDR3 sequence (DNA): TGTGCCAGCAGCTTAGCACGGACAGGCTGGGATGGAAACACCATATATTTT. The chain is built from TRBV11-2 and TRBJ1-3, with TRBD1 identical over 7 bases. From germline, CDR1 is SGHAT and CDR2 FQNNGV. V lost 1 base, J lost 3 bases, and 9 bases stayed unmatched. The CDR3 runs 17 residues. Drawing the rest from reference TRBV11-2 and TRBJ1-3, the complete variable domain is EAGVAQSPRYKIIEKRQSVAFWCNPISGHATLYWYQQILGQGPKLLIQFQNNGVVDDSQLPKDRFSAERLKGVDSTLKIQPAKLEDSAVYLCASSLARTGWDGNTIYFGEGSWLTVV.

The rearrangement uses TRBV7-9 and TRBJ1-4; tentative D call: TRBD1 (6 bases). V gave up 7 bases and J gave up 5 bases, with 14 bases separating them. The CDR3 contains 14 residues. Germline CDR1 reads SEHNR; CDR2 reads FQNEAQ (reference sequence). The CDR3 coding sequence is TGTGCCAGCAACCACAGGGATCCCAATGAAAAACTGTTTTTT. Translation gives CASNHRDPNEKLFF.

This clone was seen a few times. The chain links TRBV5-1 to TRBJ2-2, with D possibly called TRBD1 or TRBD2 (5 bases each). The V gene's germline CDR1 is SGHRS and CDR2 YFSETQ. CDR3 size: 17 residues. Trimming pared 4 bases from V and 1 base from J, leaving 17 bases between. The CDR3 sequence: CASSIGIWGRNTGELFF. The DNA of the CDR3 is TGCGCCAGCAGCATTGGTATTTGGGGACGGAACACCGGGGAGCTGTTTTTT.

The rearrangement joins TRBV5-1 to TRBJ1-4, with D possibly TRBD1 on 6 matching bases. CDR1 SGHRS and CDR2 YFSETQ come from the germline V gene. With 4 bases removed from V and 2 bases from J, the gap between germline ends came to 12 bases. This CDR3 has 15 amino acids. The CDR3 reads CASSPRGNTNEKLFF. The CDR3 DNA reads TGCGCCAGCAGCCCCAGGGGTAACACTAATGAAAAACTGTTTTTT. Full variable domain (outside the CDR3, taken from reference TRBV5-1 and TRBJ1-4): KAGVTQTPRYLIKTRGQQVTLSCSPISGHRSVSWYQQTPGQGLQFLFEYFSETQRNKGNFPGRFSGRQFSNSRSEMNVSTLELGDSALYLCASSPRGNTNEKLFFGSGTQLSVL.

The rearrangement links TRBV10-3 to TRBJ2-7; D is uncertain. The V and J ends lost 5 bases and 0 bases respectively, with 5 bases between them. The germline CDR1 and CDR2 sequences are ENHRY and SYGVKD. The CDR3 has 12 amino acids. The CDR3 nucleotides are TGTGCCATCAGTCCTAGCTCCTACGAGCAGTACTTC. Amino acid sequence: CAISPSSYEQYF.

This clone occurred a few times. The CDR3 sequence: CASSIGQVRTNYGYTF. For the CDR3, the DNA is TGCGCCAGCAGCATCGGACAGGTCCGAACTAACTATGGCTACACCTTC. V is TRBV5-1 and J is TRBJ1-2; TRBD1 matches 7 bases. This CDR3 comprises 16 residues. Germline CDR1 SGHRS, CDR2 YFSETQ. Trimming cost V 4 bases and J 0 bases; bases outside gene matches: 9.

The rearrangement uses TRBV27 and TRBJ1-6; D is ambiguous. CDR1 and CDR2 from the germline V gene are MNHEY and SMNVEV (reference sequence). The CDR3 is made up of 14 amino acids. The ends were cut back, 1 base at V and 7 bases at J, with 8 bases in the middle. The CDR3: CASSLLHQNSPLHF. The CDR3 nucleotides are TGTGCCAGCAGTTTATTACACCAAAATTCACCCCTCCACTTT.

The chain couples TRBV27 to TRBJ1-2, with TRBD1 matching 10 bases. This CDR3 is built from 14 residues. Per the germline V gene, CDR1 is MNHEY and CDR2 is SMNVEV (reference sequence). V trimming: 3 bases; J trimming: 3 bases; junction bases outside the gene matches: 1. In DNA form, the CDR3 reads TGTGCCAGCAGTTTGGGACAGGGGTACTATGGCTACACCTTC. It specifies CASSLGQGYYGYTF.

The chain is built from TRBV4-2 and TRBJ2-5; the match to TRBD2 covers 7 bases. Germline V lookup: CDR1 LGHNA, CDR2 YNFKEQ. This CDR3 is built from 15 residues. Trimming cost V 4 bases and J 2 bases; bases outside gene matches: 7. CDR3 sequence: CASSPRAGSQETQYF. CDR3 DNA: TGTGCCAGCAGCCCGAGAGCGGGGTCACAAGAGACCCAGTACTTC.

This rearrangement joins TRBV27 to TRBJ2-7, with 8 bases identical to TRBD1. Germline trimming cut 0 bases from V and 5 bases from J; bases unmatched to any gene: 9. The CDR3 totals 16 residues. Per germline, CDR1 MNHEY and CDR2 SMNVEV (reference sequence). Written as DNA, the CDR3 is TGTGCCAGCAGTTTATCACCTCGGACAGGGAAGAACGAGCAGTACTTC. This encodes CASSLSPRTGKNEQYF.